Sequencing of this T cell receptor beta chain was carried out in a study of early T cells in non-severe SARS-CoV-2 infection. Study summary: Sequencing used unsorted whole-blood bulk RNA, so chains lack pairing. Study results and caveats: VDJdb matching, biased toward anti-spike CD8 responses, missed private and CD4 specificities.

This clonotype was counted at least ten times. What it recognizes is unknown. CDR3 length: 13 amino acids. Trimming shortened V by 6 bases and J by 0 bases, and 6 bases separated the two germline ends. CDR1 is MNHEY and CDR2 is SMNVEV in the germline V gene (reference sequence). Unique molecular identifier tags were affixed to discrete cDNA molecules. TCRdb used MiXCR to reprocess the 5' RACE reads, holding one entry per CDR3 protein. The sample includes 70,000 to 90,000 distinct CDR3 sequences, about 9.4% seen only once; the top ten take roughly 8%. The clonotype comes from an adult who was a healthcare worker with PCR-confirmed SARS-CoV-2 infection or an uninfected control (not recorded which). The specimen was whole blood, collected at baseline. The chain is built from TRBV27 and TRBJ1-5; D is undetermined. The CDR3 sequence: CASRLYSNQPQHF. The CDR3 region has the DNA TGTGCCAGCAGACTCTATAGCAATCAGCCCCAGCATTTT.